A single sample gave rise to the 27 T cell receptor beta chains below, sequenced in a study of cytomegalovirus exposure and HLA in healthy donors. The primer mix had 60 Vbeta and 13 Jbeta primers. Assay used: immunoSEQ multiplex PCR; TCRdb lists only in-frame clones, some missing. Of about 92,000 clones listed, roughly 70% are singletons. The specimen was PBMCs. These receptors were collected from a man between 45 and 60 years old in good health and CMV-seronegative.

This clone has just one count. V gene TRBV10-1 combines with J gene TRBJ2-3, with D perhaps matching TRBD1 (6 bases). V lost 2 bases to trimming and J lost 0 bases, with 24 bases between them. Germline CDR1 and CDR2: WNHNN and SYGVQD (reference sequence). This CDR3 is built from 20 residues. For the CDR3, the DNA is TGCGCCAGCAGTGAGAAGGTTTTGGGCAGGGGCCCCTTTAGCACAGATACGCAGTATTTT. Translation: CASSEKVLGRGPFSTDTQYF.

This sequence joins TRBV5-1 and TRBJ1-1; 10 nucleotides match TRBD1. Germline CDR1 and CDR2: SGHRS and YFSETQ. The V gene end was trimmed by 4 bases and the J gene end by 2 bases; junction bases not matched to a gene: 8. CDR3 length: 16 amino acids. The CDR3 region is CASSPPGTGVNTEAFF. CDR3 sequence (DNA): TGCGCCAGCAGCCCTCCCGGGACAGGGGTTAACACTGAAGCTTTCTTT.

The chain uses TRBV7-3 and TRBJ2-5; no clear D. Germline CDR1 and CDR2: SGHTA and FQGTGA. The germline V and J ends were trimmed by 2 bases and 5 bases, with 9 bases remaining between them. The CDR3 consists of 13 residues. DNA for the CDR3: TGTGCCAGCAGCTTATCCCTCGGGGAGACCCAGTACTTC. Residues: CASSLSLGETQYF.

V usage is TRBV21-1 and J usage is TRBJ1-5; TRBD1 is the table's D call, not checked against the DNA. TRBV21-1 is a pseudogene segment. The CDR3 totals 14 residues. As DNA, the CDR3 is TGTGCCAGCAGCAAGGGGACAGGGAATCAGCCCCAGCATTTT. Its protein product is CASSKGTGNQPQHF.

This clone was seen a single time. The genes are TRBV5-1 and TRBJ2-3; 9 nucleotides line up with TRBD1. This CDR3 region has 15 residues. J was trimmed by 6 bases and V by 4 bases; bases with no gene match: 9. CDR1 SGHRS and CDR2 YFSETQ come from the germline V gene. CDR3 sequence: CASSHLGQGHDTQYF. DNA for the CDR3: TGCGCCAGCAGCCATCTAGGACAGGGGCACGATACGCAGTATTTT.

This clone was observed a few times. CDR3 in DNA: TGCGCCAGCAGCTTGCGTCCTAGCGGGGGGCCATACAATGAGCAGTTCTTC. Translating it yields CASSLRPSGGPYNEQFF. The J gene is TRBJ2-1, the V gene TRBV5-1; the match to TRBD2 covers 11 bases. CDR3 size: 17 residues. V trimming: 1 base; J trimming: 4 bases; junction bases outside the gene matches: 7. Germline V gene lookup returns CDR1 SGHRS and CDR2 YFSETQ.

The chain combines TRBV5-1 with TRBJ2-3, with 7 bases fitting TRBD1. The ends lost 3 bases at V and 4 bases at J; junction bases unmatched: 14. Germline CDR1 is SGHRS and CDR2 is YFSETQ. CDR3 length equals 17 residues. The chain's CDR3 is CASSSPSAGGSSDTQYF. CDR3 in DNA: TGCGCCAGCAGCTCCCCATCGGCAGGGGGAAGTTCAGATACGCAGTATTTT.

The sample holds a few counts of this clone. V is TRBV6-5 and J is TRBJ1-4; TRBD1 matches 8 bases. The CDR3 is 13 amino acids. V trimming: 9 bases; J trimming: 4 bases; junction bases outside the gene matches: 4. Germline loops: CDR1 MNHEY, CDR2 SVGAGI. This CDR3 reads CASGGQDNEKLFF. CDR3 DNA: TGTGCCAGTGGGGGACAGGATAATGAAAAACTGTTTTTT.

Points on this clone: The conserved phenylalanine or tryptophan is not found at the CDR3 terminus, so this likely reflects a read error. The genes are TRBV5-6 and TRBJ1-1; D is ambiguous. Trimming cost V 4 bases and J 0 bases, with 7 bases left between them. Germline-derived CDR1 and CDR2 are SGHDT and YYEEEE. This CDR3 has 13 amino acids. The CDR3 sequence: CASSPRVNTEAFV. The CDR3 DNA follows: TGTGCCAGCAGCCCTAGAGTGAACACTGAAGCTTTCGTT.

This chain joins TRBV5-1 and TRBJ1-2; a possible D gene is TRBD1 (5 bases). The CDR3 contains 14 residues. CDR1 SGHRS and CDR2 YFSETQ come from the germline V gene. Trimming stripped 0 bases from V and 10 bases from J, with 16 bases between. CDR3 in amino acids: CASSLVMGRNDYTF. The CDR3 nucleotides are TGCGCCAGCAGCTTGGTGATGGGGCGGAATGACTACACCTTC.

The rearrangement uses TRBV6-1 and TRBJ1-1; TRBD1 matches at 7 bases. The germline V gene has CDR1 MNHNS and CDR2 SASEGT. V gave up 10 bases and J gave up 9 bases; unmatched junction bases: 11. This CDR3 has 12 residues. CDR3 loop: CATKQGPGKAFF. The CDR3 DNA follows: TGTGCCACGAAACAGGGGCCGGGGAAAGCTTTCTTT.

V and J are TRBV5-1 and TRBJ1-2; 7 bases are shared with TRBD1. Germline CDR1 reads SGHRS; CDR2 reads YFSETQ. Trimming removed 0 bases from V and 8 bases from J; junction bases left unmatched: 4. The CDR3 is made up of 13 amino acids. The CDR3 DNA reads TGCGCCAGCAGCTTGGCGCAGGGGGGCGGCTACACCTTC. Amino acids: CASSLAQGGGYTF.

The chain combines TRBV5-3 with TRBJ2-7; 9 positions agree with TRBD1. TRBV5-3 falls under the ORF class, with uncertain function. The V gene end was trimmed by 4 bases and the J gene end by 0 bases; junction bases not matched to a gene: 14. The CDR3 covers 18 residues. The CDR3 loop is CARSIGFGDRVSSYEQYV. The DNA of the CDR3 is TGTGCCAGAAGCATAGGGTTCGGGGACAGGGTTAGCTCCTACGAGCAGTACGTC.

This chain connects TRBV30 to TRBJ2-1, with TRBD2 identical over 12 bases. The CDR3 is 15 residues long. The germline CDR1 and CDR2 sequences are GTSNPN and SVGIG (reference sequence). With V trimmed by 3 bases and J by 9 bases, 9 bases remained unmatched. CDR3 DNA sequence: TGTGCCTGGAGGTTACTAGCGGGAGGAGGAGGTGAGCAGTTCTTC. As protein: CAWRLLAGGGGEQFF.

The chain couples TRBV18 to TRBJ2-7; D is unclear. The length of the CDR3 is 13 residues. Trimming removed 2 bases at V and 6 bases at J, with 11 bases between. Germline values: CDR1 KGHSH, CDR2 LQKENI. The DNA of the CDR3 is TGTGCCAGCTCACCATCAGACCGGAGCGAGCAGTACTTC. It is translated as CASSPSDRSEQYF.

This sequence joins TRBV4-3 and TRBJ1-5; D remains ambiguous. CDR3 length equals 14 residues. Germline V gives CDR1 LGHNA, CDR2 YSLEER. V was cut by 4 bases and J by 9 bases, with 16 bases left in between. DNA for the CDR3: TGCGCCAGCAGCCCCACCCTCGGAGGGCGGCCCCAGCATTTT. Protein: CASSPTLGGRPQHF.

CDR3 sequence: CSVDSGRATYNEQFF. In DNA, the CDR3 is TGCAGCGTAGATAGCGGGCGGGCCACCTACAATGAGCAGTTCTTC. The genes are TRBV29-1 and TRBJ2-1, with TRBD2 matching over 7 bases. This CDR3 region has 15 residues. The germline V gene has CDR1 SQVTM and CDR2 ANQGSEA. Losses at the gene ends were 6 bases for V and 2 bases for J; bases not matched to a gene: 10.

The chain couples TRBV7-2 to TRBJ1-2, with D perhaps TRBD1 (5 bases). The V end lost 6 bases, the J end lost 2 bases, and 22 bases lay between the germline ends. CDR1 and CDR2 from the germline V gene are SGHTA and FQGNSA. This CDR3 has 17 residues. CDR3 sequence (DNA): TGTGCCAGCAGTCTCTTAGCGGGGGTGGGGTCCAACTATGGCTACACCTTC. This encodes CASSLLAGVGSNYGYTF. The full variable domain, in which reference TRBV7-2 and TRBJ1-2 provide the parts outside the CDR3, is GAGVSQSPSNKVTEKGKDVELRCDPISGHTALYWYRQSLGQGLEFLIYFQGNSAPDKSGLPSDRFSAERTGGSVSTLTIQRTQQEDSAVYLCASSLLAGVGSNYGYTFGSGTRLTVV.

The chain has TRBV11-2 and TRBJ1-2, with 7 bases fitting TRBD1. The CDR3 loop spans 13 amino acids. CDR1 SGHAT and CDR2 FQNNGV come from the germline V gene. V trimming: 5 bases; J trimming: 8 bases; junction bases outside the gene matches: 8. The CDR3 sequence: CASSPRTGGGYTF. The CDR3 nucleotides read TGTGCCAGCAGCCCACGGACAGGCGGGGGCTACACCTTC.

In nucleotides, the CDR3 is TGTGCCAGCAGCTTATTCGGCGGGGCGAGCACAGATACGCAGTATTTT. Translating it yields CASSLFGGASTDTQYF. V gene TRBV7-2 combines with J gene TRBJ2-3; possibly TRBD2 for D (6 bases). The ends were cut back, 2 bases at V and 0 bases at J, with 12 bases in the middle. There are 16 residues in the CDR3. Looked up from germline, CDR1 is SGHTA and CDR2 is FQGNSA.

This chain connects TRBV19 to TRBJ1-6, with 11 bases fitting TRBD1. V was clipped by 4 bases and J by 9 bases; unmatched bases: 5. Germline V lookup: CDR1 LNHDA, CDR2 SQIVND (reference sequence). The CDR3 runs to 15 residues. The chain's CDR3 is CASSNPGQGVSPLHF. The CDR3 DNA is TGTGCCAGTAGTAATCCGGGACAGGGGGTTTCACCCCTCCACTTT.

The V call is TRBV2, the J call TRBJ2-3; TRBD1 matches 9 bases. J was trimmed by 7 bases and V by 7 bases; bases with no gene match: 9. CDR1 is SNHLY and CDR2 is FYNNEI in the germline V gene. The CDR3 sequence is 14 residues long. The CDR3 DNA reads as TGTGCCAGCACCTGGGACAGGGTTGGAAATACGCAGTATTTT. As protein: CASTWDRVGNTQYF.

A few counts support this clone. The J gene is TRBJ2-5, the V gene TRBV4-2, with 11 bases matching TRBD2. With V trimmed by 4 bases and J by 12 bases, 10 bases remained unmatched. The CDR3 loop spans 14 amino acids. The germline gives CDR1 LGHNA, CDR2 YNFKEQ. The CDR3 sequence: CASSPRRLAGKKYF. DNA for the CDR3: TGTGCCAGCAGCCCCAGAAGACTAGCGGGGAAGAAGTACTTC.

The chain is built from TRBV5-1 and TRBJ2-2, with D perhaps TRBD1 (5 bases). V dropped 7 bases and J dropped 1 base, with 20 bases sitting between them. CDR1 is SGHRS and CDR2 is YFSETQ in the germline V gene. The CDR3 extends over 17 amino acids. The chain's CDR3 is CASGYRPRQGNTGELFF. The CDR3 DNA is TGCGCCAGCGGATATCGACCCCGGCAGGGGAACACCGGGGAGCTGTTTTTT.

CDR3 in amino acids: CASSKGQGWYV. The CDR3 DNA sequence: TGTGCCAGCAGTAAGGGACAGGGATGGTACGTC. The chain links TRBV2 to TRBJ2-7; TRBD1 matches 9 bases. V gave up 5 bases and J gave up 12 bases; unmatched junction bases: 5. Germline V gene data show CDR1 as SNHLY and CDR2 as FYNNEI. The CDR3 runs to 11 residues.

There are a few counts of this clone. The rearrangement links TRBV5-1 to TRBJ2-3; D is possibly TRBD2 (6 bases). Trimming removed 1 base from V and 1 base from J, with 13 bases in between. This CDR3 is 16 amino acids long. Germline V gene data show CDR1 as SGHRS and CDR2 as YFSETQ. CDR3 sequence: CASSLRGFRRTDTQYF. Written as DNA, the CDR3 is TGCGCCAGCAGCTTGCGGGGGTTCAGACGCACAGATACGCAGTATTTT.

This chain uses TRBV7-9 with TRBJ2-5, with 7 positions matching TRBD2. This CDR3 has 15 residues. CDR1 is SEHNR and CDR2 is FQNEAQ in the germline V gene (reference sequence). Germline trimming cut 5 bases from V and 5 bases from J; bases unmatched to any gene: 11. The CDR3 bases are TGTGCCAGCAGCCGGTTTGGCGGGAGTTTTGAGACCCAGTACTTC. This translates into CASSRFGGSFETQYF.